Listed below are T cell receptor beta chains from one sample, sequenced in a study of regulatory T cells in long-lasting Graves disease. TCRdb redid the calling of the multiplex PCR reads with MiXCR, one entry per CDR3 protein. The data hold 310,000 or so distinct CDR3 sequences, with 20% to 25% observed a single time. Specimen: peripheral blood mononuclear cells (PBMCs), collected when the disease was refractory, from a patient treated with antithyroid drugs. Every receptor here comes from a female donor with Graves disease. The CDR3 runs from the conserved cysteine through the conserved F or W. A D gene is named only where the DNA matches it firmly. Size values are once, few and many counts, or a class for expanded clones, and some rows have none.

D	V	J	size	CDR3	DNA
TRBD2	TRBV28	TRBJ2-7	many	CASGWGGEQYF	TGTGCCAGCGGATGGGGGGGCGAGCAGTACTTC
TRBD1	TRBV20-1	TRBJ1-2	many	CSARDSGQRDNYGYTF	TGCAGTGCTAGAGATTCGGGACAGCGCGATAACTATGGCTACACCTTC
NA	TRBV7-9	TRBJ2-3	few	CASSYRTGEADTQYF	TGTGCCAGCAGCTATCGAACAGGGGAGGCAGATACGCAGTATTTT
NA	TRBV7-2	TRBJ2-7	NA	CASSLRVARAGEQYF	TGTGCCAGCAGCTTAAGGGTCGCCCGGGCGGGGGAGCAGTACTTC
NA	TRBV3-1	TRBJ2-2	NA	CASSSLTANTGELFF	TGTGCCAGCAGCAGCCTGACCGCGAACACCGGGGAGCTGTTTTTT
TRBD2	TRBV7-9	TRBJ2-7	few	CASSSGLAIHEQYF	TGTGCCAGCAGCTCGGGACTAGCGATCCACGAGCAGTACTTC
NA	TRBV5-1	TRBJ1-1	many	CASSTGGSTEAFF	TGCGCCAGCAGCACCGGAGGAAGCACTGAAGCTTTCTTT
TRBD1	TRBV20-1	TRBJ1-2	NA	CSARRRDSSGYTF	TGCAGTGCCCGGCGGCGGGACAGCTCTGGCTACACCTTC
TRBD1	TRBV6-1	TRBJ2-3	once	CASSEGQGGTDTQYF	TGTGCCAGCAGTGAAGGCCAGGGGGGCACAGATACGCAGTATTTT
NA	TRBV28	TRBJ2-1	few	CASSTMIGNEQFF	TGTGCCAGCAGTACCATGATAGGGAATGAGCAGTTCTTC
TRBD2	TRBV29-1	TRBJ2-7	few	CSVPGLAGGPGGYEQYF	TGCAGCGTTCCGGGACTAGCGGGAGGGCCGGGGGGGTACGAGCAGTACTTC
NA	TRBV20-1	TRBJ1-5	NA	CSAIERGGNQPQHF	TGCAGTGCTATCGAAAGAGGTGGCAATCAGCCCCAGCATTTT
NA	TRBV28	TRBJ2-5	many	CASSFPRTDPQETQYF	TGTGCCAGCAGTTTTCCGCGGACAGACCCTCAAGAGACCCAGTACTTC
NA	TRBV28	TRBJ2-7	many	CASKKSGSSSYEQYF	TGTGCCAGCAAAAAAAGCGGGTCCAGCTCCTACGAGCAGTACTTC
NA	TRBV20-1	TRBJ2-7	few	CSAEARGTYEQYF	TGCAGTGCTGAGGCCCGCGGTACCTACGAGCAGTACTTC
TRBD2	TRBV19	TRBJ2-5	NA	CASSAGLAIETQYF	TGTGCCAGTAGTGCGGGACTAGCGATAGAGACCCAGTACTTC
NA	TRBV7-2	TRBJ1-1	NA	CASSLLPKAEAFF	TGTGCCAGCAGCTTACTTCCCAAGGCTGAAGCTTTCTTT
TRBD2	TRBV7-2	TRBJ2-7	NA	CASSLLAGEYEQYF	TGTGCCAGCAGCTTACTAGCGGGAGAATACGAGCAGTACTTC
TRBD2	TRBV19	TRBJ2-7	NA	CASSMTGGPDEQYF	TGTGCCAGTAGTATGACGGGAGGGCCTGACGAGCAGTACTTC
NA	TRBV30	TRBJ1-1	few	CAWSVGGGNTEAFF	TGTGCCTGGAGTGTGGGAGGGGGGAACACTGAAGCTTTCTTT
TRBD1	TRBV2	TRBJ2-1	NA	CASSGGQAYNEQFF	TGTGCCAGCAGCGGTGGACAGGCTTACAATGAGCAGTTCTTC
NA	TRBV28	TRBJ1-3	many	CASSLDSGNTIYF	TGTGCCAGCAGCTTGGACTCTGGAAACACCATATATTTT